Reported below is one T cell receptor beta chain. Its antigen is as yet unknown. They got blood RNA out of unsorted whole blood and also pulled out germline DNA. This record belongs to a study of tumor-infiltrating lymphocytes in primary liver carcinoma. Overall study context: Both sexes were represented among patients, who were 30 to 69 years old.

TCR beta cDNA was made from 400 to 500 ng total RNA with a constant-region primer. Three rounds of nested multiplex PCR with slightly modified ARM-PCR produced TCR beta libraries. For roughly 11 cycles apiece, the opening two PCR rounds ran with TRBV1-TRBV30 forward primers and a C-beta reverse primer. One entry per CDR3 protein, called by TCRdb with MiXCR from the multiplex PCR reads. The data show almost 200,000 distinct CDR3 sequences, about two thirds seen once. V lost 5 bases and J 7 bases, leaving 9 bases between the germline ends. Germline CDR1 and CDR2: SGHNT and YENEEA. The length of the CDR3 is 11 residues. Findings and caveats of the study: Researchers did not compare CD4+ and CD8+ repertoires, as samples were bulk unsorted. Overlap between tumor regions exceeded overlap of tumor with adjacent tissue or blood.

The sequenced sample consisted of peripheral blood. The clonotype comes from a woman in her sixties with primary liver carcinoma and hepatitis B virus infection. This rearrangement joins TRBV11-3 to TRBJ2-7; D not resolved. CDR3 DNA sequence: TGTGCCAGCAGCAATGGGTATGAGCAGTACTTC. Translating it yields CASSNGYEQYF.